What follows are 30 T cell receptor beta chains derived from one specimen sequenced in a study of beta chain features in type 1 diabetes. General study results and limits: Within each of all four CD4+ subsets, Type 1 diabetes patients had TCRB CDR3s that were moderately but significantly shorter.

Every bit of the isolated RNA underwent reverse transcription, so sequencing read expressed TCRB transcripts. Method: immunoSEQ multiplex PCR; TCRdb's copy keeps in-frame clones and lacks some. The repertoire consists of some 700,000 clones, with around an eighth occurring once and the leading ten covering roughly 0.022%. Their antigens are not known. The material sequenced was naive CD4+ T cells from blood. Receptors were obtained from a young man with type 1 diabetes.

This clone was found a few times. V is TRBV5-1 and J is TRBJ1-6; perhaps TRBD1 as D (5 bases). The CDR3 length is 14 residues. Trimming left V 4 bases short and J 10 bases short, with 15 bases between. Germline lookup yields CDR1 SGHRS and CDR2 YFSETQ. CDR3: CASSARGAESPLHF. The CDR3 DNA reads as TGCGCCAGCAGCGCGCGCGGGGCCGAGTCACCCCTCCACTTT.

In this sample, this clone turned up a few times. The chain has TRBV7-8 and TRBJ1-6; D might be TRBD1 (5 bases). The germline V gene encodes CDR1 SGHVS and CDR2 FQNEAQ. This CDR3 is 16 amino acids long. Trimming took 5 bases from V and 7 from J, leaving 18 bases between them. The CDR3 DNA follows: TGTGCCAGCAGCGTAGGTCTGGACACCCCAAATTCACCCCTCCACTTT. Amino acids: CASSVGLDTPNSPLHF.

In its sample, this clone was seen a few times. V usage is TRBV30 and J usage is TRBJ2-7; the match to TRBD1 covers 11 bases. The CDR3 length is 13 residues. Germline V gives CDR1 GTSNPN, CDR2 SVGIG (reference sequence). The junction had 4 bases not matched to a gene; V was cut back by 6 bases and J by 3 bases. The CDR3 DNA follows: TGTGCCTGCTCCGGGACAGGGGGCTACGAGCAGTACTTC. The encoded protein is CACSGTGGYEQYF.

The chain employs TRBV2 and TRBJ1-6; 9 positions match TRBD1. V lost 11 bases, J lost 7 bases, and 6 bases stayed unmatched. Germline-derived CDR1 and CDR2 are SNHLY and FYNNEI. The CDR3 length is 13 residues. This CDR3 is CARGTGSNSPLHF. CDR3 coding DNA: TGTGCCCGGGGGACAGGGTCGAATTCACCCCTCCACTTT.

This clone was observed a few times. The CDR3, as DNA: TGTGCCAGCAGCAGGGACGAGACTAATGAAAAACTGTTTTTT. Translated, it gives CASSRDETNEKLFF. The V gene is TRBV7-6, the J gene TRBJ1-4, with a tentative D call TRBD1 (5 bases). Per germline, CDR1 SGHVS and CDR2 FNYEAQ. With 5 bases removed from V and 2 bases from J, the gap between germline ends came to 9 bases. This CDR3 spans 14 amino acids.

This chain connects TRBV2 to TRBJ2-1, with D possibly matching TRBD1 (6 bases). CDR3 length: 17 residues. Germline V gene lookup returns CDR1 SNHLY and CDR2 FYNNEI. The V end was cut by 3 bases, the J end by 9 bases, with 24 bases between. DNA of the CDR3: TGTGCCAGCAGTGAGGCTCCGACAGGTACCCCCCAGGGTGAGCAGTTCTTC. Translation gives CASSEAPTGTPQGEQFF. The full variable domain, completed using reference TRBV2 and TRBJ2-1, is EPEVTQTPSHQVTQMGQEVILRCVPISNHLYFYWYRQILGQKVEFLVSFYNNEISEKSEIFDDQFSVERPDGSNFTLKIRSTKLEDSAMYFCASSEAPTGTPQGEQFFGPGTRLTVL.

This clone was detected a few times. J is TRBJ2-7 and V is TRBV19, with D possibly being TRBD1 (6 bases). The CDR3 length is 14 residues. The germline V and J ends were trimmed by 6 bases and 4 bases, with 16 bases remaining between them. Germline CDR1 is LNHDA and CDR2 is SQIVND (reference sequence). CDR3 residues: CASSKHLGGYEQYF. In nucleotides, the CDR3 is TGTGCCAGTAGCAAACACCTAGGGGGTTACGAGCAGTACTTC.

This clone turned up a few times. The rearrangement uses TRBV15 and TRBJ2-5; perhaps D is TRBD1 or TRBD2 (5 bases each). This CDR3 is 14 amino acids long. V was clipped by 0 bases and J by 7 bases, with 12 bases between them. Germline V CDR1 and CDR2: LNHNV, YYDKDF (reference sequence). CDR3: CATSRDPDGGTQYF. The CDR3, as DNA: TGTGCCACCAGCAGAGATCCGGATGGGGGGACCCAGTACTTC.

This rearrangement joins TRBV2 to TRBJ2-7; TRBD1 matches 7 bases. Germline values: CDR1 SNHLY, CDR2 FYNNEI. The CDR3 loop spans 15 amino acids. Unmatched junction bases numbered 10, after V lost 6 bases and J lost 2 bases. The CDR3 loop reads CASRLGQVPTYEQYF. CDR3 DNA: TGTGCCAGCAGACTTGGACAGGTACCAACCTACGAGCAGTACTTC. The full variable domain, its missing parts supplied by reference TRBV2 and TRBJ2-7, is EPEVTQTPSHQVTQMGQEVILRCVPISNHLYFYWYRQILGQKVEFLVSFYNNEISEKSEIFDDQFSVERPDGSNFTLKIRSTKLEDSAMYFCASRLGQVPTYEQYFGPGTRLTVT.

This clone was observed a few times. V gene TRBV6-1 combines with J gene TRBJ1-2; 7 nucleotides match TRBD1. The length of the CDR3 is 15 residues. Germline assignment: CDR1 MNHNS and CDR2 SASEGT. V gave up 6 bases and J gave up 2 bases; unmatched junction bases: 9. This chain's CDR3 is CASRSGTDRNYGYTF. The DNA of the CDR3 is TGTGCCAGCAGAAGTGGTACGGACAGGAACTATGGCTACACCTTC.

This clone was seen a handful of times. The chain couples TRBV30 to TRBJ2-2; weak D call: TRBD1 (5 bases). The CDR3 runs to 14 residues. Trimming pared 0 bases from V and 4 bases from J, leaving 9 bases between. Germline loops: CDR1 GTSNPN, CDR2 SVGIG (reference sequence). The chain's CDR3 is CAWSVQGVTGELFF. The DNA of the CDR3 is TGTGCCTGGAGTGTTCAAGGGGTCACCGGGGAGCTGTTTTTT.

The sample holds a few counts of this clone. The chain employs TRBV6-1 and TRBJ1-1; TRBD1 is a possible D gene (5 bases). Trimming pared 4 bases from V and 0 bases from J, leaving 9 bases between. Germline lookup yields CDR1 MNHNS and CDR2 SASEGT. The CDR3 covers 14 residues. In DNA, the CDR3 is TGTGCCAGCAGTGTGCTAGGGGTGAACACTGAAGCTTTCTTT. This codes for CASSVLGVNTEAFF.

The chain links TRBV10-3 to TRBJ2-7; 7 bases fit TRBD1. The CDR3 runs 15 residues. Trimming took 2 bases from V and 0 from J; bases not matched to a gene: 4. Looked up from germline, CDR1 is ENHRY and CDR2 is SYGVKD. This CDR3 is CAISERGTDSYEQYF. The DNA for the CDR3 is TGTGCCATCAGTGAGAGGGGGACAGACTCCTACGAGCAGTACTTC.

The chain is built from TRBV19 and TRBJ1-2, with 7 nucleotides matching TRBD1. Germline CDR1 LNHDA, CDR2 SQIVND (reference sequence). J gave up 4 bases and V 9 bases, and 11 bases lay outside the gene matches. The CDR3 is 14 amino acids. CDR3 in DNA: TGTGCCAGCCAATCGGGAGCAGGGGGCTATGGCTACACCTTC. This encodes CASQSGAGGYGYTF.

The sample holds a few counts of this clone. The chain combines TRBV6-6 with TRBJ2-3; possibly TRBD2 for D (5 bases). V was shortened by 7 bases and J by 2 bases, with 13 bases between the two germline ends. The CDR3 contains 14 residues. Per germline, CDR1 MNHNY and CDR2 SVGAGI (reference sequence). This chain's CDR3 is CASTPRGLTDTQYF. For the CDR3, the DNA is TGTGCCAGCACCCCCAGAGGGCTCACAGATACGCAGTATTTT.

J is TRBJ2-1 and V is TRBV7-2; D gene uncertain. Germline CDR1 is SGHTA and CDR2 is FQGNSA. This CDR3 contains 13 residues. The ends were cut back, 5 bases at V and 7 bases at J, with 12 bases in the middle. Written as DNA, the CDR3 is TGTGCCAGCAGCCCATCAGACCTTAATGAGCAGTTCTTC. Translating gives CASSPSDLNEQFF.

The J gene is TRBJ2-3, the V gene TRBV20-1; D unclear. Germline loops: CDR1 DFQATT, CDR2 SNEGSKA (reference sequence). V shed 0 bases and J shed 5 bases, with 3 bases lying between them. This CDR3 spans 11 amino acids. CDR3 amino acids: CSAREGDTQYF. CDR3 nucleotides: TGCAGTGCTAGAGAGGGAGATACGCAGTATTTT.

This chain uses TRBV6-1 with TRBJ1-1; no clear D gene. CDR1 is MNHNS, CDR2 SASEGT, per germline. V lost 2 bases and J 6 bases, leaving 7 bases between the germline ends. CDR3 length equals 12 residues. The CDR3 nucleotides read TGTGCCAGCAGTGAAAGGTTAGCTGAAGCTTTCTTT. Translation gives CASSERLAEAFF.

J is TRBJ2-1 and V is TRBV4-1, with 9 bases matching TRBD1. CDR1 and CDR2 from the germline V gene are MGHRA and YSYEKL. J lost 1 base, V lost 1 base, and 2 bases had no gene match. The CDR3 extends over 16 amino acids. The CDR3 region is CASSQGTGESYNEQFF. CDR3 in DNA: TGCGCCAGCAGCCAAGGGACAGGGGAGTCCTACAATGAGCAGTTCTTC.

Worth noting for this clone: The same CDR3 arises from other DNA sequences in this sample as well. This chain uses TRBV7-2 with TRBJ2-3; D is undetermined. V lost 4 bases and J 1 base, leaving 3 bases between the germline ends. This CDR3 comprises 12 residues. Germline V gives CDR1 SGHTA, CDR2 FQGNSA. CDR3 nucleotides: TGTGCCAGCAGCTGGGGCACAGATACGCAGTATTTT. It is translated as CASSWGTDTQYF.

The chain links TRBV29-1 to TRBJ1-5; weak D call: TRBD1 (6 bases). Trimming took off 7 bases at V and 7 bases at J, with 17 bases between the two ends. CDR3 length: 13 amino acids. Germline loops: CDR1 SQVTM, CDR2 ANQGSEA. This CDR3 is CSAGEGVGQPQHF. As DNA, the CDR3 is TGCAGCGCTGGGGAGGGGGTCGGCCAGCCCCAGCATTTT.

The sample holds a few counts of this clone. V gene TRBV10-3 combines with J gene TRBJ2-7; 8 bases are shared with TRBD1. Trimming at V came to 6 bases and at J to 4 bases, leaving 5 bases not matched to a gene. Germline CDR1 reads ENHRY; CDR2 reads SYGVKD. CDR3 length: 13 amino acids. Here the CDR3 reads CAISDRGPYEQYF. CDR3 coding DNA: TGTGCCATCAGCGACAGGGGTCCTTACGAGCAGTACTTC.

This clone has just a few counts. J is TRBJ1-1 and V is TRBV5-6; 7 positions match TRBD1. The CDR3 is 14 amino acids. V lost 0 bases and J lost 7; bases outside the gene matches: 6. CDR1 and CDR2 from the germline V gene are SGHDT and YYEEEE. CDR3 in amino acids: CASSLGHPGGEAFF. The CDR3 region has the DNA TGTGCCAGCAGCTTGGGACATCCAGGGGGTGAAGCTTTCTTT.

This clone was found a few times. The V and J genes are TRBV6-1 and TRBJ2-4, with unresolved D. The germline V gene has CDR1 MNHNS and CDR2 SASEGT. The CDR3 sequence is 12 residues long. The ends were cut back, 5 bases at V and 8 bases at J, with 10 bases in the middle. The chain's CDR3 is CASSTSWDIQYF. CDR3 nucleotides: TGTGCCAGCAGTACCTCGTGGGACATTCAGTACTTC.

As concerns this clone: Other DNA sequences in the same sample also yield this CDR3. The chain employs TRBV4-1 and TRBJ2-7, with 9 nucleotides matching TRBD1. The CDR3 is made up of 15 amino acids. V trimming: 0 bases; J trimming: 2 bases; junction bases outside the gene matches: 2. Germline lookup yields CDR1 MGHRA and CDR2 YSYEKL. The DNA for the CDR3 is TGCGCCAGCAGCCAAGAGGGGACAGGGCCCTACGAGCAGTACTTC. It is translated as CASSQEGTGPYEQYF.

V usage is TRBV20-1 and J usage is TRBJ1-2, with TRBD1 matching over 7 bases. The CDR3 has 11 residues. The trim removed 6 bases at V and 8 bases at J, leaving 6 bases unmatched. Germline values: CDR1 DFQATT, CDR2 SNEGSKA (reference sequence). CDR3 coding DNA: TGCAGTGCCCAGGGGGTCGGCGGCTACACCTTC. Encoded protein: CSAQGVGGYTF.

CDR3 protein: CASSLAGVEGYTF. The DNA of the CDR3 is TGTGCCAGCAGCTTAGCAGGGGTAGAGGGCTACACCTTC. The chain carries TRBV7-9 and TRBJ1-2, with TRBD1 as a possible D gene (5 bases). V was pared by 0 bases and J by 8 bases, with 10 bases between. Germline V gene lookup returns CDR1 SEHNR and CDR2 FQNEAQ (reference sequence). The CDR3 runs to 13 residues.

The chain joins TRBV30 to TRBJ1-1; 7 nucleotides agree with TRBD1. Germline V gene data show CDR1 as GTSNPN and CDR2 as SVGIG (reference sequence). CDR3 size: 11 residues. The CDR3 is CAGRGQGEAFF. In nucleotides, the CDR3 is TGTGCTGGAAGGGGGCAGGGTGAAGCTTTCTTT.

V usage is TRBV10-1 and J usage is TRBJ2-5; no clear D gene. The V end was cut by 0 bases, the J end by 5 bases, with 7 bases between. Germline CDR1 reads WNHNN; CDR2 reads SYGVQD (reference sequence). The CDR3 has 13 amino acids. In nucleotides, the CDR3 is TGCGCCAGCAGTGAGTCGGGTTCGGAGACCCAGTACTTC. Translating gives CASSESGSETQYF.

This chain joins TRBV7-9 and TRBJ1-2; 9 nucleotides match TRBD1. In germline, CDR1 is SEHNR, CDR2 FQNEAQ (reference sequence). CDR3 size: 15 residues. V dropped 1 base and J dropped 8; count of bases not matched to a gene: 8. CDR3 nucleotides: TGTGCCAGCAGCTTAGGAGGGACAGGGAGCGGCGGCTACACCTTC. Translating gives CASSLGGTGSGGYTF.